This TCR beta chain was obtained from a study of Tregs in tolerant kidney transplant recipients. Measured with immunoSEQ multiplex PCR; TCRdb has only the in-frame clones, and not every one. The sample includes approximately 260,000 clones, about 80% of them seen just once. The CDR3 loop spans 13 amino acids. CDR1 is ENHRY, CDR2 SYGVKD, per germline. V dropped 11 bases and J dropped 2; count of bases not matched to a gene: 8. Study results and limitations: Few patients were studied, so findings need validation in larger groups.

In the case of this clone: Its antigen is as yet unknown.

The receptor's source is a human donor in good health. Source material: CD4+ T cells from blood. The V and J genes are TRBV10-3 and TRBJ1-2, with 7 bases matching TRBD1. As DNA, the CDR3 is TGTGCCGTTCCGGGACAGAAGAACTATGGCTACACCTTC. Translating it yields CAVPGQKNYGYTF.